These 23 T cell receptor beta chains were sequenced from one sample in a study of blood T cells in healthy people across ages. Combining a sample-barcoded 5' primer with a J-beta primer mix, a second PCR ran for 7 to 11 cycles. MiXCR, run by TCRdb on the 5' RACE reads, gives a single entry per CDR3 protein. This sample has roughly 1,000,000 distinct CDR3 sequences, with 25% found just once. The sample was also linked to a second study, of T cells of mothers and their children.

Material for sequencing was blood. The source is a girl aged 2-15 years in good health.

This clonotype was detected ten times or more. This sequence joins TRBV7-2 and TRBJ2-3; 9 bases line up with TRBD2. Germline loops: CDR1 SGHTA, CDR2 FQGNSA. Trimming removed 5 bases from V and 2 bases from J; junction bases left unmatched: 5. The CDR3 consists of 15 residues. CDR3 amino acids: CASSDRGGVTDTQYF. CDR3 coding DNA: TGTGCCAGCAGCGACCGCGGGGGGGTCACAGATACGCAGTATTTT. The whole variable domain, filled in from reference TRBV7-2 and TRBJ2-3, reads GAGVSQSPSNKVTEKGKDVELRCDPISGHTALYWYRQSLGQGLEFLIYFQGNSAPDKSGLPSDRFSAERTGGSVSTLTIQRTQQEDSAVYLCASSDRGGVTDTQYFGPGTRLTVL.

In this sample, this clonotype turned up a few times. The chain uses TRBV29-1 and TRBJ2-1; 9 nucleotides match TRBD2. Trimming took 0 bases from V and 15 from J; bases not matched to a gene: 6. The CDR3 runs to 12 residues. Germline V gene data show CDR1 as SQVTM and CDR2 as ANQGSEA. The CDR3 loop reads CSVEEIAGEGFF. CDR3 nucleotides: TGCAGCGTTGAAGAAATAGCGGGAGAGGGGTTCTTC.

Notes on this clonotype: The junction does not match germline at one end; this may be a read error. The chain employs TRBV27 and TRBJ2-6; D may match TRBD1 or TRBD2 (6 bases each). Germline assignment: CDR1 MNHEY and CDR2 SMNVEV (reference sequence). The CDR3 contains 17 residues. The DNA for the CDR3 is TGTGCCAGCATGTTTTTTAGGAGGGAATCAGGGGCCAACGTCCCGACTTTC. Translating it yields CASMFFRRESGANVPTF.

This clonotype was recorded a few times. The chain combines TRBV4-1 with TRBJ2-3; 7 bases fit TRBD2. The J segment lost 3 bases and the V segment lost 0 bases, leaving 9 bases of the junction unmatched. CDR3 length equals 17 residues. Germline CDR1 and CDR2: MGHRA and YSYEKL. CDR3 bases: TGCGCCAGCAGCCAAGATCTATTAGCGGGTATTACAGATACGCAGTATTTT. It specifies CASSQDLLAGITDTQYF.

The J gene is TRBJ2-5, the V gene TRBV11-2; TRBD2 matches at 12 bases. The J segment lost 4 bases and the V segment lost 5 bases, leaving 2 bases of the junction unmatched. Germline-derived CDR1 and CDR2 are SGHAT and FQNNGV. This CDR3 has 14 amino acids. The CDR3 DNA is TGTGCCAGCAGCATGGGACTAGCGGGAGAGACCCAGTACTTC. Translation gives CASSMGLAGETQYF.

About this clonotype: The junction shows a germline mismatch at one end, possibly a read error. The J gene is TRBJ1-1, the V gene TRBV5-1, with a weak D call TRBD1 (5 bases). The CDR3 covers 11 residues. CDR1 and CDR2 (germline): SGHRS, YFSETQ. CDR3 protein: CASSRDREPFF. Written as DNA, the CDR3 is TGCGCCAGCAGCAGGGACCGTGAACCTTTCTTT.

The chain has TRBV5-6 and TRBJ2-5, with D perhaps TRBD2 (5 bases). Germline values: CDR1 SGHDT, CDR2 YYEEEE. The ends were cut back, 1 base at V and 5 bases at J, with 12 bases in the middle. The CDR3 runs 14 residues. The CDR3 is CASSLLLRGETQYF. Written as DNA, the CDR3 is TGTGCCAGCAGCTTGCTTCTACGCGGGGAGACCCAGTACTTC.

This clonotype was detected a few times. The CDR3 DNA is TGTGCCAGCAGCGCTTGGACAGGGATAAAACAGCCCCAGCATTTT. Translating gives CASSAWTGIKQPQHF. The J gene is TRBJ1-5, the V gene TRBV28; 8 positions agree with TRBD1. There are 15 residues in the CDR3. The ends lost 6 bases at V and 7 bases at J; junction bases unmatched: 11. Germline V gives CDR1 MDHEN, CDR2 SYDVKM.

The gene calls are TRBV7-2 and TRBJ2-5, with unresolved D. The DNA end is more similar to TRBJ2-7, so the J call may be wrong. This CDR3 has 15 residues. CDR1 and CDR2 from the germline V gene are SGHTA and FQGNSA. In DNA form, the CDR3 reads TGTGCCAGCAGCTCCCCCCTAGGGAAGACCTACGAGCAGTACTTC. Protein: CASSSPLGKTYEQYF.

In this sample, this clonotype turned up many times. This rearrangement joins TRBV20-1 to TRBJ2-1, with 12 bases aligning to TRBD2. CDR1 is DFQATT, CDR2 SNEGSKA, per germline (reference sequence). This CDR3 region has 15 residues. Trimming cost V 2 bases and J 4 bases; bases outside gene matches: 3. The CDR3 reads CSARSGTSGYNEQFF. CDR3 sequence (DNA): TGCAGTGCTAGATCCGGGACTAGCGGGTACAATGAGCAGTTCTTC.

The CDR3 protein is CSVPAVNTGELFF. In nucleotides, the CDR3 is TGCAGCGTGCCGGCGGTGAACACCGGGGAGCTGTTTTTT. This chain joins TRBV29-1 and TRBJ2-2; no clear D gene. The CDR3 covers 13 residues. The V end lost 6 bases, the J end lost 1 base, and 9 bases lay between the germline ends. Germline CDR1 reads SQVTM; CDR2 reads ANQGSEA.

A few counts support this clonotype. The chain joins TRBV4-2 to TRBJ2-1, with D maybe TRBD2 (5 bases). Trimming left V 4 bases short and J 0 bases short, with 16 bases between. CDR1 is LGHNA, CDR2 YNFKEQ, per germline. The CDR3 is 17 amino acids. The CDR3 is CASSRLSPSSSYNEQFF. CDR3 DNA sequence: TGTGCCAGCAGCCGCCTGTCCCCTAGCAGCTCCTACAATGAGCAGTTCTTC.

The chain joins TRBV19 to TRBJ2-1; no definite D call. Trimming shortened V by 5 bases and J by 0 bases, and 11 bases separated the two germline ends. The CDR3 is made up of 15 amino acids. The germline V gene has CDR1 LNHDA and CDR2 SQIVND (reference sequence). Written as DNA, the CDR3 is TGTGCCAGTAGTGAGGCGGCAAGCTCCTACAATGAGCAGTTCTTC. Encoded protein: CASSEAASSYNEQFF.

This clonotype showed up just a few times. This chain joins TRBV28 and TRBJ2-1, with TRBD2 matching 9 bases. Trimming removed 6 bases from V and 2 bases from J; junction bases left unmatched: 5. Per the germline V gene, CDR1 is MDHEN and CDR2 is SYDVKM. The CDR3 consists of 15 residues. CDR3 bases: TGTGCCAGCAGACACGGACTAGCGCCCTACAATGAGCAGTTCTTC. Translating it yields CASRHGLAPYNEQFF.

This rearrangement joins TRBV7-9 to TRBJ2-1, with D possibly TRBD2 on 6 matching bases. The J call could be wrong; TRBJ2-7 is a better fit for the DNA end. The germline gives CDR1 SEHNR, CDR2 FQNEAQ (reference sequence). The CDR3 is 14 amino acids. The CDR3 spells CASSLDGSAYEQYF. The CDR3 nucleotides are TGTGCCAGCAGCTTAGACGGGAGTGCCTACGAGCAGTACTTC.

The rearrangement joins TRBV19 to TRBJ2-3, with TRBD2 matching over 11 bases. J was trimmed by 6 bases and V by 5 bases; bases with no gene match: 10. CDR3 length: 16 amino acids. The V gene's germline CDR1 is LNHDA and CDR2 SQIVND (reference sequence). The CDR3 loop reads CASSPPASGGWDTQYF. In DNA, the CDR3 is TGTGCCAGTAGTCCCCCGGCTAGCGGGGGGTGGGATACGCAGTATTTT.

The CDR3 sequence: CASGRQVGYEQFF. CDR3 in DNA: TGCGCCAGCGGGAGACAGGTTGGCTATGAGCAGTTCTTC. The rearrangement joins TRBV4-3 to TRBJ2-1, with D perhaps matching TRBD1 (6 bases). The length of the CDR3 is 13 residues. V was shortened by 8 bases and J by 8 bases, with 16 bases between the two germline ends. The germline V gene encodes CDR1 LGHNA and CDR2 YSLEER.

This chain uses TRBV5-5 with TRBJ2-5; TRBD1 might be the D (5 bases). The DNA end is a closer match to TRBJ2-1, so the J assignment may be wrong. CDR3 length: 15 residues. The germline V gene encodes CDR1 SGHKS and CDR2 YYEKEE (reference sequence). The CDR3 DNA is TGTGCCAGCAGTCCCCCCGAAGGCAGGGTGAGGGAGCAGTTCTTC. It is translated as CASSPPEGRVREQFF.

This clonotype was counted many times. This chain uses TRBV20-1 with TRBJ2-7; D might be TRBD2 (5 bases). CDR1 and CDR2 from the germline V gene are DFQATT and SNEGSKA (reference sequence). The V and J ends lost 6 bases and 3 bases respectively, with 12 bases between them. CDR3 length: 12 residues. The CDR3 here is CSATPEDYEQYF. In nucleotides, the CDR3 is TGCAGTGCCACCCCGGAGGACTACGAGCAGTACTTC.

This clonotype was counted only a few times. The chain uses TRBV4-2 and TRBJ2-5; perhaps D is TRBD1 or TRBD2 (5 bases each). The end of the DNA is better explained by TRBJ2-1, so the J call may be wrong. The length of the CDR3 is 13 residues. Germline loops: CDR1 LGHNA, CDR2 YNFKEQ. The CDR3 sequence is CASSQAGPAEQFF. In DNA form, the CDR3 reads TGTGCCAGCAGCCAAGCGGGGCCTGCTGAGCAGTTCTTC.

This clonotype has only a few counts. V usage is TRBV7-8 and J usage is TRBJ1-2; TRBD1 agrees at 8 bases. Trimming cost V 5 bases and J 0 bases; bases outside gene matches: 11. CDR3 length: 17 amino acids. Germline V gene data show CDR1 as SGHVS and CDR2 as FQNEAQ. CDR3 sequence: CASSLRSDRGTNYGYTF. The DNA of the CDR3 is TGTGCCAGCAGCCTTCGATCTGACAGGGGCACTAACTATGGCTACACCTTC.

This rearrangement joins TRBV15 to TRBJ2-5, with D unclear. The V gene's germline CDR1 is LNHNV and CDR2 YYDKDF (reference sequence). The CDR3 totals 14 residues. V lost 0 bases and J lost 11, with 16 bases in between. CDR3 nucleotides: TGTGCCACCAGCAGAGATCTTGGTCACATTGAGCAGTACTTC. Translation gives CATSRDLGHIEQYF.

The V and J genes are TRBV2 and TRBJ2-1, with D hard to call. Between the trimmed V and J ends, which lost 8 bases and 7 bases, there was a span of 9 bases. There are 11 residues in the CDR3. CDR1 SNHLY and CDR2 FYNNEI come from the germline V gene. This CDR3 is CASLNLNEQFF. The CDR3 nucleotides read TGTGCCAGCCTCAACCTAAATGAGCAGTTCTTC. The full variable domain, with the rest looked up from reference TRBV2 and TRBJ2-1, is EPEVTQTPSHQVTQMGQEVILRCVPISNHLYFYWYRQILGQKVEFLVSFYNNEISEKSEIFDDQFSVERPDGSNFTLKIRSTKLEDSAMYFCASLNLNEQFFGPGTRLTVL.